Listed below are T cell receptor beta chains from one sample, sequenced in a study of blood T cell repertoires in COVID-19. Only in-frame clones appear in the TCRdb table, and some are missing; sequencing was by immunoSEQ multiplex PCR. The sample shows 120,000 to 150,000 clones, approximately 86% of them seen only once. The sample consisted of peripheral blood. These receptors all stem from a woman aged 55-70 years with acute or convalescent COVID-19. The conserved cysteine and the conserved F or W are not part of the CDR3 here.

TRBV27	TRBJ2-1	ASSLKGGQPHNEQF
TRBV5-5	TRBJ2-2	ASSLYGGPGELF
TRBV10-3	TRBJ1-1	ATRTGGGFKEAF
TRBV10-3	TRBJ1-2	AISSTGTNGYT
TRBV3-1/TRBV3-2	TRBJ1-6	ASSQGDFLYNSPLH
TRBV6-5	TRBJ2-2	ASSRGGSGELF
TRBV9	TRBJ2-7	ASSASSRTGDSYEQY
TRBV9	TRBJ2-1	ASSLRLAGYNEQF
TRBV2	TRBJ2-2	ASSSRDRNTGELF
TRBV7-2	TRBJ2-7	ASSLSRATYEQY
TRBV6-4	TRBJ2-3	ASSVGEWGAQY
TRBV9	TRBJ2-2	ASSVVTGGHTGELF
TRBV6-5	TRBJ2-7	ASSSRVRGKYEQY
TRBV4-1	TRBJ1-4	ASSPYRGNLNEKLF
TRBV3-1/TRBV3-2	TRBJ1-5	ASSQDNTAQPQH
TRBV5-6	TRBJ1-1	ASSLGRGKTEAF
TRBV4-3	TRBJ2-1	ASREGLAGAYNEQF
TRBV6-5	TRBJ1-2	ASSYSTGVFYGYT
TRBV7-9	TRBJ1-1	ASSPDRVRTEAF
TRBV30	TRBJ1-6	ASTDTNNSPLH
TRBV10-3	TRBJ1-3	AIRSDNLLSGNTIY
TRBV4-1	TRBJ2-5	ASSLSGTQETQY